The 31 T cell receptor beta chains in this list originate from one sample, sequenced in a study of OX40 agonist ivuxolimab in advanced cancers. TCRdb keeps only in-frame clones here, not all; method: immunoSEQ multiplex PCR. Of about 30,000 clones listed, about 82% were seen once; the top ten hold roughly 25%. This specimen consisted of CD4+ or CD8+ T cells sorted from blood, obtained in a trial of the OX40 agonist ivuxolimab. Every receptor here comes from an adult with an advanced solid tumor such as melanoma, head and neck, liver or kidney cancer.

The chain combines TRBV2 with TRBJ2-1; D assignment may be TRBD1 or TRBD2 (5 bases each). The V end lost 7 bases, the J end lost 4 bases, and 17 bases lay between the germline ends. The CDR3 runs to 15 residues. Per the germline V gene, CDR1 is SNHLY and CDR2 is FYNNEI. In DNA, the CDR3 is TGTGCCAGCACAGCCGGGGCGCAAACTTACAATGAGCAGTTCTTC. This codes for CASTAGAQTYNEQFF.

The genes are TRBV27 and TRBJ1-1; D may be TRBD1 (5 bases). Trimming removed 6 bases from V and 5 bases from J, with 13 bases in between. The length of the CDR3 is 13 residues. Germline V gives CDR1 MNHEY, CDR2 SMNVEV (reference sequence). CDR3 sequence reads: CASRGNWGTEAFF. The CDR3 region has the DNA TGTGCCAGCAGGGGAAATTGGGGGACTGAAGCTTTCTTT.

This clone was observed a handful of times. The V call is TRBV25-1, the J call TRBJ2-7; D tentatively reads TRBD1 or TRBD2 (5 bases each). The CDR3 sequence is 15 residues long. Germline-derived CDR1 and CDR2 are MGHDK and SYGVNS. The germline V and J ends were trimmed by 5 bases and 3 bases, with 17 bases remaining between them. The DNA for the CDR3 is TGTGCCAGCAGTTCCCTCCGGGGCAGGGACTACGAGCAGTACTTC. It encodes CASSSLRGRDYEQYF.

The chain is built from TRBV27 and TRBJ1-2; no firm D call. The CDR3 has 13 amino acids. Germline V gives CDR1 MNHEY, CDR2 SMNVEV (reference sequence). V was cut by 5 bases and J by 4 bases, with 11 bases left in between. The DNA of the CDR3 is TGTGCCAGCAGTCCTTATGGGTCCTATGGCTACACCTTC. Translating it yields CASSPYGSYGYTF.

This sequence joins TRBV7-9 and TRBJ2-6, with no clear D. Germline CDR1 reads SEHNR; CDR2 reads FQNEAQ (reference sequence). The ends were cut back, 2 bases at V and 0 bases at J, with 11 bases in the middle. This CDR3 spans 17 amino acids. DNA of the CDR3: TGTGCCAGCAGCTTACCCCTGGAGAACTCTGGGGCCAACGTCCTGACTTTC. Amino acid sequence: CASSLPLENSGANVLTF. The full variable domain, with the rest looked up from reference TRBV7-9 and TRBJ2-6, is DTGVSQNPRHKITKRGQNVTFRCDPISEHNRLYWYRQTLGQGPEFLTYFQNEAQLEKSRLLSDRFSAERPKGSFSTLEIQRTEQGDSAMYLCASSLPLENSGANVLTFGAGSRLTVL.

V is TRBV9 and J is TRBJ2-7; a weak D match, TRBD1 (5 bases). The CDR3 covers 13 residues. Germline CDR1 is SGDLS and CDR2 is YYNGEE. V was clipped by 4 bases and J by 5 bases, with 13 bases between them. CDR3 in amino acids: CASSPQAGNEQYF. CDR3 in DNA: TGTGCCAGCAGCCCCCAGGCAGGGAACGAGCAGTACTTC. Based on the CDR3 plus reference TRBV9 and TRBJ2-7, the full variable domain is DSGVTQTPKHLITATGQRVTLRCSPRSGDLSVYWYQQSLDQGLQFLIQYYNGEERAKGNILERFSAQQFPDLHSELNLSSLELGDSALYFCASSPQAGNEQYFGPGTRLTVT.

The CDR3 protein is CSVEFSNGGYGYTF. Here the CDR3 DNA reads TGCAGCGTTGAATTCTCAAACGGGGGGTATGGCTACACCTTC. The chain is built from TRBV29-1 and TRBJ1-2; a possible D gene is TRBD1 (5 bases). The length of the CDR3 is 14 residues. With 2 bases removed from V and 5 bases from J, the gap between germline ends came to 15 bases. Germline values: CDR1 SQVTM, CDR2 ANQGSEA. Together with reference TRBV29-1 and TRBJ1-2, the CDR3 gives the full variable domain: SAVISQKPSRDICQRGTSLTIQCQVDSQVTMMFWYRQQPGQSLTLIATANQGSEATYESGFVIDKFPISRPNLTFSTLTVSNMSPEDSSIYLCSVEFSNGGYGYTFGSGTRLTVV.

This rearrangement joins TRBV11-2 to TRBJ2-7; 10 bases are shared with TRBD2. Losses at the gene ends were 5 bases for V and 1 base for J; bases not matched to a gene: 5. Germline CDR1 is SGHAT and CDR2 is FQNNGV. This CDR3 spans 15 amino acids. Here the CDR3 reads CASSLWTSGSYEQYF. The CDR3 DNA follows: TGTGCCAGCAGCCTATGGACTAGCGGTTCCTACGAGCAGTACTTC. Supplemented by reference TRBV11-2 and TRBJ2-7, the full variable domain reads EAGVAQSPRYKIIEKRQSVAFWCNPISGHATLYWYQQILGQGPKLLIQFQNNGVVDDSQLPKDRFSAERLKGVDSTLKIQPAKLEDSAVYLCASSLWTSGSYEQYFGPGTRLTVT.

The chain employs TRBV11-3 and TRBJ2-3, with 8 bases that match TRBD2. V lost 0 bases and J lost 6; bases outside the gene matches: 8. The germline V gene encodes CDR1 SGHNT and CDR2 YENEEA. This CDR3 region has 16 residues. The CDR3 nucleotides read TGTGCCAGCAGCTTAGAGGACGCGGGAGGAATTGATACGCAGTATTTT. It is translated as CASSLEDAGGIDTQYF. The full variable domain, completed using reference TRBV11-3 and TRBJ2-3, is EAGVVQSPRYKIIEKKQPVAFWCNPISGHNTLYWYLQNLGQGPELLIRYENEEAVDDSQLPKDRFSAERLKGVDSTLKIQPAELGDSAVYLCASSLEDAGGIDTQYFGPGTRLTVL.

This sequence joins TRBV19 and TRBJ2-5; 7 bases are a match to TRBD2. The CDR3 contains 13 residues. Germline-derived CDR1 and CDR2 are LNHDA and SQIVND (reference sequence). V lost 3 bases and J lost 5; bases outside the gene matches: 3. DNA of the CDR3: TGTGCCAGTAGTATTCTGGGAGGGGAGACCCAGTACTTC. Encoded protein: CASSILGGETQYF.

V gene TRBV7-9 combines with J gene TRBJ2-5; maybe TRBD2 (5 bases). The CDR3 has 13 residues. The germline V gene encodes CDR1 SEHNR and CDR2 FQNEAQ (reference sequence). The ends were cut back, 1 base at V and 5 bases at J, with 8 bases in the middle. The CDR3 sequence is CASSLGGFETQYF. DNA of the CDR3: TGTGCCAGCAGCTTAGGAGGGTTTGAGACCCAGTACTTC.

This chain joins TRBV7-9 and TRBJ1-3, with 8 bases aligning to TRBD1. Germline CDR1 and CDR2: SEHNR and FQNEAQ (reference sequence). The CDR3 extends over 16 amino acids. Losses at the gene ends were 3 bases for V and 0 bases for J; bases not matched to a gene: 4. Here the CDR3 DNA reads TGTGCCAGCAGCTTTGGACAGGGTACCTCTGGAAACACCATATATTTT. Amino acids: CASSFGQGTSGNTIYF.

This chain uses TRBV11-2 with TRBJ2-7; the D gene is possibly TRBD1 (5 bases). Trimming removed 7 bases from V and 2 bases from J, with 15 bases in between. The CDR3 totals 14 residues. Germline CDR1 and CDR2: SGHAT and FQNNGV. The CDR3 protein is CASTPWQGAYEQYF. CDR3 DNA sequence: TGTGCCAGCACCCCCTGGCAGGGTGCCTACGAGCAGTACTTC. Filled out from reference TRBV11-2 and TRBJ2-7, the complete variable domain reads EAGVAQSPRYKIIEKRQSVAFWCNPISGHATLYWYQQILGQGPKLLIQFQNNGVVDDSQLPKDRFSAERLKGVDSTLKIQPAKLEDSAVYLCASTPWQGAYEQYFGPGTRLTVT.

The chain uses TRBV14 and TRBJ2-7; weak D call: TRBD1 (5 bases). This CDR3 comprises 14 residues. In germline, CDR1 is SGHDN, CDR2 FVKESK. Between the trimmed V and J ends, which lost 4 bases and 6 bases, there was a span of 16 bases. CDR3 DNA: TGTGCCAGCAGCCTTAGAACAGGCTCGGGCGAGCAGTACTTC. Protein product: CASSLRTGSGEQYF.

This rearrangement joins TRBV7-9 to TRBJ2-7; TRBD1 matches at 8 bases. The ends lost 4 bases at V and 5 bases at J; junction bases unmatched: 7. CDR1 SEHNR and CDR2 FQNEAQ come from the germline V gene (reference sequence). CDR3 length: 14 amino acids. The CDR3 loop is CASSSDRTGNEQYF. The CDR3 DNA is TGTGCCAGCAGCTCCGACAGGACAGGGAACGAGCAGTACTTC.

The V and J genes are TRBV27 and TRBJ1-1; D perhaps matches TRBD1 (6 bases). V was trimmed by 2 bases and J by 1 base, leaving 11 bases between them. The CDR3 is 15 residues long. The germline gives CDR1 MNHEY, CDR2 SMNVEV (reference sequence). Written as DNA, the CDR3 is TGTGCCAGCAGTTTAGCCGCGGACAGGAACACTGAAGCTTTCTTT. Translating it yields CASSLAADRNTEAFF.

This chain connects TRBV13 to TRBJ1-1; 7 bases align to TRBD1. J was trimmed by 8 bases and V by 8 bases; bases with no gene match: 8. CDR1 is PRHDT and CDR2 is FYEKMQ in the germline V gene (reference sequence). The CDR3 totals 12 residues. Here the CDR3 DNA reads TGTGCCAGCCTAGCTGACAGGGAGGAAGCTTTCTTT. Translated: CASLADREEAFF.

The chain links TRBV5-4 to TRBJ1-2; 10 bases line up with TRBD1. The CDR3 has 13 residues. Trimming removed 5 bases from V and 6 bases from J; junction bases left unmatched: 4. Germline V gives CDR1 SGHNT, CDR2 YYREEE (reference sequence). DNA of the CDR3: TGTGCCAGCAGGTCCGGGACAGGGGATGGCTACACCTTC. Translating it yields CASRSGTGDGYTF.

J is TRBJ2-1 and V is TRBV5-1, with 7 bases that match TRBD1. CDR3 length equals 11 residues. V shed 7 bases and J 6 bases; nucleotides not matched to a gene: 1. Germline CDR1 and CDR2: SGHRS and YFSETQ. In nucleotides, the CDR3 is TGCGCCAGCGAGGGGGCCAATGAGCAGTTCTTC. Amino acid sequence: CASEGANEQFF. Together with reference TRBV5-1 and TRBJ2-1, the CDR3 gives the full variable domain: KAGVTQTPRYLIKTRGQQVTLSCSPISGHRSVSWYQQTPGQGLQFLFEYFSETQRNKGNFPGRFSGRQFSNSRSEMNVSTLELGDSALYLCASEGANEQFFGPGTRLTVL.

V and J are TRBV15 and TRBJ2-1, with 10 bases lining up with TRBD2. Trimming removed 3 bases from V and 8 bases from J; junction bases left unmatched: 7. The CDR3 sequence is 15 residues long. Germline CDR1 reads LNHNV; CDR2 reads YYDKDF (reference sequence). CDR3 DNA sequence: TGTGCCACCAGCAGTCCACAGCGGGAGGGCTATGAGCAGTTCTTC. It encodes CATSSPQREGYEQFF.

The CDR3 nucleotides are TGTGCCAGCAGCCAAGTAGGATTGGGGAGGGGGACAGGGAATTTAGACGAGCAGTACTTC. This codes for CASSQVGLGRGTGNLDEQYF. This chain links TRBV4-2 with TRBJ2-7, with 9 bases identical to TRBD1. V shed 1 base, J shed 5 bases, and the junction held 21 bases outside the gene matches. This CDR3 contains 20 residues. CDR1 is LGHNA and CDR2 is YNFKEQ in the germline V gene.

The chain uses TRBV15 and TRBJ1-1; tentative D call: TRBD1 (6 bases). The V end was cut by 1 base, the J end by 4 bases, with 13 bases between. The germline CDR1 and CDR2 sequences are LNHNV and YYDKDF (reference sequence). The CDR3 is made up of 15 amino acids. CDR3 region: CATSRVRGATTEAFF. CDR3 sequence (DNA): TGTGCCACCAGCAGAGTTCGGGGGGCGACCACTGAAGCTTTCTTT. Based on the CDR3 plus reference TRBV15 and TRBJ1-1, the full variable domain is DAMVIQNPRYQVTQFGKPVTLSCSQTLNHNVMYWYQQKSSQAPKLLFHYYDKDFNNEADTPDNFQSRRPNTSFCFLDIRSPGLGDTAMYLCATSRVRGATTEAFFGQGTRLTVV.

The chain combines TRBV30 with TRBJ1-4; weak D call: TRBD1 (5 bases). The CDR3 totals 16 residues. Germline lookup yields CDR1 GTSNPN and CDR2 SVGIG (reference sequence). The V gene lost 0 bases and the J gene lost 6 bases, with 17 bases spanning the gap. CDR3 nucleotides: TGTGCCTGGAGTGTAGAACCGGAGGGGCCCGATGAAAAACTGTTTTTT. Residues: CAWSVEPEGPDEKLFF. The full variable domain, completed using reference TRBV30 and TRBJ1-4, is SQTIHQWPATLVQPVGSPLSLECTVEGTSNPNLYWYRQAAGRGLQLLFYSVGIGQISSEVPQNLSASRPQDRQFILSSKKLLLSDSGFYLCAWSVEPEGPDEKLFFGSGTQLSVL.

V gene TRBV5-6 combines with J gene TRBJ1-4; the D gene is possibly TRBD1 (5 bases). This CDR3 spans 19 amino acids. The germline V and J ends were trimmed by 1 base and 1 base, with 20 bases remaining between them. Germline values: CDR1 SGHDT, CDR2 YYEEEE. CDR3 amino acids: CASSLIETATRRTNEKLFF. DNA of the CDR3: TGTGCCAGCAGCTTGATCGAGACAGCCACCCGGCGAACTAATGAAAAACTGTTTTTT.

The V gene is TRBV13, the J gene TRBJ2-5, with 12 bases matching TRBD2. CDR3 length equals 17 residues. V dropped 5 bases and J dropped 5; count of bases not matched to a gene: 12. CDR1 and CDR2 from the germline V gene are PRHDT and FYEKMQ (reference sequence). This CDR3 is CASSQTSGRGLGETQYF. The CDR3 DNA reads TGTGCCAGCAGCCAGACTAGCGGGAGAGGATTGGGGGAGACCCAGTACTTC. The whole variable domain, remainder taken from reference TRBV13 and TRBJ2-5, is AAGVIQSPRHLIKEKRETATLKCYPIPRHDTVYWYQQGPGQDPQFLISFYEKMQSDKGSIPDRFSAQQFSDYHSELNMSSLELGDSALYFCASSQTSGRGLGETQYFGPGTRLLVL.

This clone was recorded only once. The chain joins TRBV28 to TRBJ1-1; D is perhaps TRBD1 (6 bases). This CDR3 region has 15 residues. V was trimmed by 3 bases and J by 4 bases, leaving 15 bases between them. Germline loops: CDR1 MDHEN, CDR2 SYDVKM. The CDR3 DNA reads TGTGCCAGCAGTTTGATCAGGGGTAGGTTCACTGAAGCTTTCTTT. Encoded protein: CASSLIRGRFTEAFF.

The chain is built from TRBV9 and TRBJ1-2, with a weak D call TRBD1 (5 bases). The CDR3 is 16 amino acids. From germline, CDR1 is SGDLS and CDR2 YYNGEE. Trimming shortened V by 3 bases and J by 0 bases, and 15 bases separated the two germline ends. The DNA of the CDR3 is TGTGCCAGCAGCGCAAACCGGGACTTAGCTAACTATGGCTACACCTTC. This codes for CASSANRDLANYGYTF.

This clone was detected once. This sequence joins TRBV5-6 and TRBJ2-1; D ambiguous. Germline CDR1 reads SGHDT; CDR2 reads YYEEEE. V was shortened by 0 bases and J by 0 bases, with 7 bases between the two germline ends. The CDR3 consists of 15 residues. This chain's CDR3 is CASSLGPSSYNEQFF. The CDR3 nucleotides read TGTGCCAGCAGCTTGGGGCCAAGCTCCTACAATGAGCAGTTCTTC.

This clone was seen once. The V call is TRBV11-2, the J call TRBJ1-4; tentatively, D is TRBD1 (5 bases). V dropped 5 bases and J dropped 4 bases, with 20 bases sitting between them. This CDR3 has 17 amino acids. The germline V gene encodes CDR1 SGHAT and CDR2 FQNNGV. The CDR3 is CASSISATVGRNEKLFF. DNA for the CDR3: TGTGCCAGCAGCATCAGCGCGACAGTGGGCCGTAATGAAAAACTGTTTTTT. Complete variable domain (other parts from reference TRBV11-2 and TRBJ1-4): EAGVAQSPRYKIIEKRQSVAFWCNPISGHATLYWYQQILGQGPKLLIQFQNNGVVDDSQLPKDRFSAERLKGVDSTLKIQPAKLEDSAVYLCASSISATVGRNEKLFFGSGTQLSVL.

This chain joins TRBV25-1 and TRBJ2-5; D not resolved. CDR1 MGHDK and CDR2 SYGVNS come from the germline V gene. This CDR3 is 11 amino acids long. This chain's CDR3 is CPQVVKETQYF. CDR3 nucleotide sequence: TGTCCCCAGGTAGTTAAAGAGACCCAGTACTTC. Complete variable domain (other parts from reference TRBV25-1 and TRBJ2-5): EADIYQTPRYLVIGTGKKITLECSQTMGHDKMYWYQQDPGMELHLIHYSYGVNSTEKGDLSSESTVSRIRTEHFPLTLESARPSHTSQYLCPQVVKETQYFGPGTRLLVL.

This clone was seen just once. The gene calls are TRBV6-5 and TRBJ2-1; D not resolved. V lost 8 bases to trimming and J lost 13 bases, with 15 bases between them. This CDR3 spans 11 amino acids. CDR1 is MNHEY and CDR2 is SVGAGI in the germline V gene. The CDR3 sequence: CASGLLGDQFF. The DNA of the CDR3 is TGTGCCAGCGGCCTGCTGGGCGACCAGTTCTTC.